This is a list of T cell receptor beta chains from one sample in a study of blood T cells in healthy people across ages. Via MiXCR, TCRdb re-called the 5' RACE reads, giving one row per CDR3 protein. The sample lists 600,000 to 650,000 distinct CDR3 sequences, 58% occurring once. The specimen was blood. Receptors originate from a man aged 55-75 years in good health. The CDR3 runs from the conserved cysteine through the conserved F or W. Fields, in order: D gene, J gene, V gene, clone size, CDR3 protein, CDR3 DNA. The D gene is left open where the match is weak. Clone size is shown for a subset of rows, as once, few, many or a class of expanded clone.

TRBD2,TRBJ2-1,TRBV20-1,NA,CSASALAGGNQETQFF,TGCAGTGCTAGTGCACTAGCGGGGGGAAACCAAGAGACCCAGTTCTTC
TRBD2,TRBJ2-3,TRBV5-1,NA,CASSTGLAAFTDTQYF,TGCGCCAGCAGCACCGGACTAGCGGCCTTCACAGATACGCAGTATTTT
NA,TRBJ1-2,TRBV7-9,few,CASSLKGSLLGATGYGYTF,TGTGCCAGCAGCTTAAAGGGGTCGCTACTAGGGGCAACGGGCTATGGCTACACCTTC
TRBD1,TRBJ1-2,TRBV9,NA,CASSVRQGGGYTF,TGTGCCAGCAGCGTCCGACAGGGCGGCGGCTACACCTTC
NA,TRBJ2-1,TRBV5-6,NA,CASSRSNNEQFF,TGTGCCAGCAGCCGGTCCAACAATGAGCAGTTCTTC
TRBD1,TRBJ1-6,TRBV2,few,CASSGRQGQASPLHF,TGTGCCAGCAGTGGGCGACAGGGGCAGGCTTCACCCCTCCACTTT
NA,TRBJ2-6,TRBV4-2,NA,CVSSREISGANVLTF,TGTGTCAGCAGCAGGGAAATCTCTGGGGCCAACGTCCTGACTTTC
TRBD2,TRBJ2-1,TRBV5-1,NA,CASSLGLASSNEQFF,TGCGCCAGCAGCTTGGGACTAGCCTCTTCAAATGAGCAGTTCTTC
NA,TRBJ2-5,TRBV3-1,few,CASSQVEGYTRGKTQYF,TGTGCCAGCAGCCAAGTTGAGGGGTACACCAGAGGGAAGACCCAGTACTTC
TRBD2,TRBJ2-1,TRBV6-1,few,CASSAGLAGRNEQFF,TGTGCCAGCAGTGCGGGACTAGCGGGGCGAAATGAGCAGTTCTTC
TRBD1,TRBJ2-3,TRBV6-6,NA,CVSSYRGRTQITDTQYF,TGTGTCAGCAGTTACAGGGGGAGGACCCAGATAACAGATACGCAGTATTTT
NA,TRBJ2-1,TRBV6-6,few,CATGRASYNEQFF,TGTGCCACGGGACGGGCTTCCTACAATGAGCAGTTCTTC
NA,TRBJ2-5,TRBV29-1,NA,CSASRQGVETQYF,TGCAGCGCCTCTAGGCAGGGTGTAGAGACCCAGTACTTC
NA,TRBJ2-3,TRBV19,NA,CASSPHSDTPSTDTQYF,TGTGCCAGTAGTCCCCACTCGGACACGCCCAGCACAGATACGCAGTATTTT
NA,TRBJ2-5,TRBV7-2,NA,CASSLELGAGVIQYF,TGTGCCAGCAGCCTTGAACTGGGGGCGGGAGTCATCCAGTACTTC
NA,TRBJ1-3,TRBV5-1,NA,CASSLGTSGTTIYF,TGCGCCAGCAGCTTGGGGACCTCTGGAACCACCATATATTTT
NA,TRBJ1-2,TRBV10-3,NA,CAISDTGGDGYTF,TGTGCCATCAGCGATACGGGCGGTGACGGCTACACCTTC
TRBD1,TRBJ2-1,TRBV7-2,NA,CASSLATGNLYNEQFF,TGTGCCAGCAGCTTAGCGACAGGGAACCTCTACAATGAGCAGTTCTTC
TRBD1,TRBJ2-1,TRBV2,NA,CASSEDRGRDEQFF,TGTGCCAGCAGTGAGGACAGGGGGCGGGATGAGCAGTTCTTC
TRBD1,TRBJ1-2,TRBV20-1,NA,CSARPGQGYGYTF,TGCAGTGCTAGGCCGGGACAGGGCTATGGCTACACCTTC
TRBD2,TRBJ2-7,TRBV6-1,NA,CASSPGLAGGGSYNEQYF,TGTGCCAGCAGCCCCGGACTAGCGGGGGGGGGCTCCTACAATGAGCAGTACTTC
NA,TRBJ2-2,TRBV5-1,NA,CASETGARGELFF,TGCGCCAGCGAGACAGGAGCCAGGGGGGAGCTGTTTTTT
NA,TRBJ2-5,TRBV5-1,few,CASSLGQIRETQYF,TGCGCCAGCAGCTTGGGACAGATCCGAGAGACCCAGTACTTC
TRBD2,TRBJ2-5,TRBV20-1,NA,CSARRGGQETQYF,TGCAGTGCTAGGCGCGGGGGGCAAGAGACCCAGTACTTC
TRBD2,TRBJ2-3,TRBV5-1,once,CASRGTGTSVPSSTDTQYF,TGCGCCAGCAGGGGAACCGGGACTAGCGTACCGTCTAGCACAGATACGCAGTATTTT
NA,TRBJ1-5,TRBV20-1,once,CSARATGLGNQPQHF,TGCAGTGCTAGAGCAACAGGGCTCGGCAATCAGCCCCAGCATTTT
TRBD2,TRBJ2-5,TRBV20-1,NA,CSALTPGLAGGSGQETQYF,TGCAGTGCTCTGACACCGGGACTAGCGGGGGGGAGCGGGCAAGAGACCCAGTACTTC
TRBD2,TRBJ2-1,TRBV4-2,NA,CASSRGSGGPYNEQFF,TGTGCCAGCAGCCGGGGAAGCGGGGGGCCTTACAATGAGCAGTTCTTC
NA,TRBJ2-3,TRBV9,NA,CASSPHEGVTQYF,TGTGCCAGCTCGCCTCACGAGGGGGTCACGCAGTATTTT
TRBD1,TRBJ2-3,TRBV20-1,few,CSALRQGVITDTQYF,TGCAGTGCCCTTAGACAGGGTGTGATAACAGATACGCAGTATTTT
NA,TRBJ1-5,TRBV27,NA,CASPAGPQHF,TGTGCCAGCCCCGCGGGACCCCAGCATTTT
NA,TRBJ2-3,TRBV5-4,NA,CASSFGGANTDTQYF,TGTGCCAGCAGCTTCGGGGGCGCCAACACAGATACGCAGTATTTT
TRBD1,TRBJ2-7,TRBV5-1,NA,CASSSGQAGDNEQYF,TGCGCCAGCAGCTCGGGACAGGCCGGGGACAATGAGCAGTACTTC
TRBD2,TRBJ2-4,TRBV20-1,once,CGASGTVGNIQYF,TGCGGTGCTAGCGGGACGGTGGGAAACATTCAGTACTTC
NA,TRBJ1-2,TRBV21-1,few,CASSNRDGPKDYGYTF,TGTGCCAGCAGCAATCGGGACGGCCCTAAGGACTATGGCTACACCTTC
NA,TRBJ1-1,TRBV6-6,NA,CASNYQGEAFF,TGTGCCAGCAACTATCAGGGGGAAGCTTTCTTT
TRBD2,TRBJ2-3,TRBV20-1,NA,CSAPPASGGSTDTQYF,TGCAGTGCACCGCCCGCTAGCGGGGGGTCCACAGATACGCAGTATTTT
TRBD1,TRBJ1-6,TRBV9,NA,CASSATGQDGSPLHF,TGTGCCAGCAGCGCCACGGGACAGGACGGTTCACCCCTCCACTTT
TRBD2,TRBJ2-7,TRBV5-1,NA,CASSLLPSGANEQYF,TGCGCCAGCAGCTTGTTGCCGAGCGGGGCCAACGAGCAGTACTTC
TRBD2,TRBJ2-1,TRBV7-9,NA,CASSLDPSLAGANEQFF,TGTGCCAGCAGCTTAGACCCGTCACTAGCGGGGGCAAATGAGCAGTTCTTC
TRBD2,TRBJ2-3,TRBV12-3/TRBV12-4,NA,CASRQLAGQADTQYF,TGTGCCAGCAGGCAACTAGCGGGGCAGGCAGATACGCAGTATTTT
TRBD1,TRBJ2-3,TRBV10-3,few,CAIRTGVSTDTQYF,TGTGCCATCAGAACAGGGGTTAGCACAGATACGCAGTATTTT
NA,TRBJ2-4,TRBV9,NA,CASSAGGLAKNIQYF,TGTGCCAGCAGCGCCGGGGGACTAGCCAAAAACATTCAGTACTTC
TRBD1,TRBJ1-5,TRBV20-1,NA,CSASRTGVSNQPQHF,TGCAGTGCTTCACGGACAGGGGTGAGCAATCAGCCCCAGCATTTT
NA,TRBJ1-5,TRBV5-1,NA,CASSTQGNSSPQHF,TGCGCCAGCAGCACCCAGGGAAATTCCTCCCCCCAGCATTTT
TRBD1,TRBJ2-1,TRBV10-3,NA,CAISSPGQGNNEQFF,TGTGCCATCAGTTCACCGGGACAGGGAAACAATGAGCAGTTCTTC
NA,TRBJ1-6,TRBV2,NA,CASSGLGGDGSPLHF,TGTGCCAGCAGTGGATTAGGCGGGGATGGTTCACCCCTCCACTTT
TRBD2,TRBJ2-3,TRBV12-3/TRBV12-4,few,CASSLRRGDFTDTQYF,TGTGCCAGCAGTTTACGGCGGGGGGATTTTACAGATACGCAGTATTTT
NA,TRBJ2-5,TRBV20-1,few,CSASGRLLTLETQYF,TGCAGTGCTAGCGGGCGTCTACTGACCTTAGAGACCCAGTACTTC
NA,TRBJ2-5,TRBV11-2,NA,CASEGQGWRETQYF,TGTGCCAGCGAGGGCCAGGGATGGAGGGAGACCCAGTACTTC
TRBD2,TRBJ2-5,TRBV3-1,NA,CASSRSGRGQYF,TGTGCCAGCAGCCGGAGCGGGAGGGGGCAGTACTTC
NA,TRBJ2-5,TRBV2,NA,CASKGYQETQYF,TGTGCCAGCAAGGGGTACCAAGAGACCCAGTACTTC
NA,TRBJ1-2,TRBV6-5,NA,CASSSRWAGYGYTF,TGTGCCAGCAGTTCCCGTTGGGCAGGGTATGGCTACACCTTC
NA,TRBJ1-2,TRBV6-5,NA,CATETVYGYTF,TGTGCCACCGAGACCGTTTATGGCTACACCTTC